The TCR beta chain under discussion was sequenced for a study of T-cell memory formation after mild COVID-19. Across the whole study: TCR clusters largely stayed donor specific. Overall study results and limits: Some responding clones appeared in pre-infection memory, suggesting cross-reactive memory joined.

CDR1 is SEHNR, CDR2 FQNEAQ, per germline (reference sequence). V dropped 3 bases and J dropped 2 bases, with 8 bases sitting between them. CDR3 length: 13 amino acids. This clonotype has at least ten counts. Its antigen is not identified. cDNA libraries for TCR alpha and TCR beta, carrying sample barcodes and UMIs, came from 5'RACE with constant-segment primers. In TCRdb, the 5' RACE reads were re-called with MiXCR into one record per CDR3 protein. The data show about 150,000 distinct CDR3 sequences, under 30% seen once. The TCR comes from an adult woman who had mild COVID-19 (a few samples of this study predate the infection). Cell type and time point are not known. V gene TRBV7-9 combines with J gene TRBJ2-7; D remains unclear. Sample: PBMCs or a T cell subset sorted from them (not recorded which). The DNA for the CDR3 is TGTGCCAGCAGCTTGACCGGAGCCTACGAGCAGTACTTC. This encodes CASSLTGAYEQYF.